This T cell receptor beta chain originates from a study of blood T cell repertoires in COVID-19. Study overall: The United States, Italy and Spain provided the acute and convalescent COVID-19 samples. T cells, B-cell-depleted T cells, or PBMCs provided the cDNA or gDNA that served as material.

Per the authors' pipeline: For nucleated cells, counts were estimated from reference gene primer amplification. Method: immunoSEQ multiplex PCR; TCRdb's copy keeps in-frame clones and lacks some. The D gene and trimming were derived from the DNA, and the V and J assignments and clone size from that table. There are 110,000 or so clones in the sample; roughly 76% occur only once, and approximately 10% lies in the top ten. Trimming pared 5 bases from V and 5 bases from J, leaving 22 bases between. The V gene's germline CDR1 is GTSNPN and CDR2 SVGIG (reference sequence). CDR3 length equals 16 residues. The chain uses TRBV30 and TRBJ1-5, with D maybe TRBD1 (6 bases). The specimen sequenced was peripheral blood. This TCR was sampled from a woman in her seventies with acute or convalescent COVID-19. The CDR3, as DNA: TGTGCCTGGGCCTGGACAGTCGAACACCTCTATCAGCCCCAGCATTTT. It specifies CAWAWTVEHLYQPQHF.